Included here is one T cell receptor beta chain sequence, with context. Per the authors' pipeline: Amplification of reference gene primers provided the estimated nucleated cell counts. The table came from immunoSEQ multiplex PCR; TCRdb's copy has only in-frame clones and leaves some out. The V and J calls and clone size come from that table; D and trimming were worked out from the DNA. Seen here are some 270,000 clones, 84% observed once, and the top ten hold roughly 1.4%. This sample is part of a study of blood T cell repertoires in COVID-19. Overall study context: The samples span acute and convalescent COVID-19 from the United States, Italy and Spain. From T cells, B-cell-depleted T cells, or PBMCs came the material, which was cDNA or gDNA.

V lost 8 bases and J lost 8, with 16 bases in between. The CDR3 runs to 13 residues. Germline values: CDR1 SEHNR, CDR2 FQNEAQ (reference sequence). The V call is TRBV7-9, the J call TRBJ1-5; D gene unclear. This receptor was taken from a woman in her thirties or forties who had recovered from COVID-19. What was sequenced was peripheral blood. This CDR3 reads CASRLQLGEPQHF. CDR3 DNA sequence: TGTGCCAGCCGACTACAACTGGGTGAGCCCCAGCATTTT.